Below, one T cell receptor (beta chain) is given with its context. Its matching antigen is unknown. The data were produced by immunoSEQ multiplex PCR, yet TCRdb's version contains in-frame clones alone and is incomplete. The sample has approximately 90,000 clones; about 96% are singletons. The data are from a study of cytomegalovirus exposure and HLA in healthy donors. Turning to the study itself: The 90 to 150 validation repertoires used the same platform as the roughly 670 first-cohort repertoires, a later analysis reported.

Points from the study as a whole: The tendency of first-cohort TCR clusters to co-occur in the 100 to 150 validation repertoires emerged from a later analysis. The study listed under 200 cytomegalovirus-associated TCR beta chains.

V was pared by 0 bases and J by 2 bases, with 9 bases between. In germline, CDR1 is ENHRY, CDR2 SYGVKD. The CDR3 is 15 residues long. The source is a man aged 18 to 29 in good health and CMV-seronegative. Sequenced input: PBMCs. The rearrangement links TRBV10-3 to TRBJ2-3; D uncertain. This chain's CDR3 is CAISESGRITDTQYF. CDR3 DNA: TGTGCCATCAGTGAGTCGGGCAGAATCACAGATACGCAGTATTTT.